Each of the 29 T cell receptor beta chains below was sequenced from the same sample in a study of immune evolution from preneoplasia to lung adenocarcinoma. Only in-frame clones appear in the TCRdb table, and some are missing; sequencing was by immunoSEQ multiplex PCR. Altogether some 7,200 clones are present, 65% to 85% being singletons, with the ten largest covering 15% to 20%. Sequencing used FFPE adjacent normal lung tissue. All receptors come from a person aged 70 to 80 with lung adenocarcinoma.

V is TRBV28 and J is TRBJ1-1; the D gene is possibly TRBD1 (5 bases). Looked up from germline, CDR1 is MDHEN and CDR2 is SYDVKM. The CDR3 contains 15 residues. With 5 bases removed from V and 0 bases from J, the gap between germline ends came to 13 bases. The CDR3, as DNA: TGTGCCAGCAGTCCCAGACAGACTTTGAACACTGAAGCTTTCTTT. Translation: CASSPRQTLNTEAFF.

The CDR3 nucleotides read TGTGCCAGCAGTTTGCACCAAAACACTGAAGCTTTCTTT. This encodes CASSLHQNTEAFF. V gene TRBV28 combines with J gene TRBJ1-1, with no clear D. The CDR3 is made up of 13 amino acids. Deletions cut 3 bases from V and 2 bases from J, with 7 bases between. Germline lookup yields CDR1 MDHEN and CDR2 SYDVKM.

The chain combines TRBV6-6 with TRBJ2-7, with TRBD1 matching over 10 bases. Germline V CDR1 and CDR2: MNHNY, SVGAGI (reference sequence). This CDR3 is 12 amino acids long. V shed 8 bases and J 6 bases; nucleotides not matched to a gene: 4. CDR3 in DNA: TGTGCCAGCGGTGACAGGGGGCTCGAGCAGTACTTC. This codes for CASGDRGLEQYF.

The rearrangement joins TRBV5-6 to TRBJ1-1; 7 bases are shared with TRBD1. Losses at the gene ends were 2 bases for V and 8 bases for J; bases not matched to a gene: 3. Germline assignment: CDR1 SGHDT and CDR2 YYEEEE. The length of the CDR3 is 12 residues. The CDR3 coding sequence is TGTGCCAGCAGCTTAGGGACAGTAGAAGCTTTCTTT. The encoded protein is CASSLGTVEAFF.

This chain connects TRBV9 to TRBJ1-3, with 8 bases matching TRBD1. Germline CDR1 reads SGDLS; CDR2 reads YYNGEE. V was clipped by 0 bases and J by 2 bases; unmatched bases: 4. CDR3 length: 16 amino acids. The CDR3 sequence: CASSVVDRVPGNTIYF. DNA for the CDR3: TGTGCCAGCAGCGTAGTGGACAGGGTGCCTGGAAACACCATATATTTT.

The chain recombines TRBV30 with TRBJ1-4; no clear D gene. CDR1 GTSNPN and CDR2 SVGIG come from the germline V gene (reference sequence). CDR3 size: 13 residues. V lost 2 bases and J lost 6, with 10 bases in between. DNA of the CDR3: TGTGCCTGGAGTCCCTCCCGGGATGAAAAACTGTTTTTT. The encoded protein is CAWSPSRDEKLFF.

The V call is TRBV6-1, the J call TRBJ1-6, with D uncertain. Trimming cost V 2 bases and J 11 bases, with 7 bases left between them. Germline CDR1 reads MNHNS; CDR2 reads SASEGT. The CDR3 is 12 amino acids. For the CDR3, the DNA is TGTGCCAGCAGTGAACCCCCCCCACCCCTCCACTTT. Its translation: CASSEPPPPLHF.

The rearrangement joins TRBV9 to TRBJ1-1, with D possibly matching TRBD1 (6 bases). In germline, CDR1 is SGDLS, CDR2 YYNGEE. The V end lost 4 bases, the J end lost 0 bases, and 13 bases lay between the germline ends. The CDR3 spans 15 residues. The DNA for the CDR3 is TGTGCCAGCAGCCCATGGACAGAGCTGAACACTGAAGCTTTCTTT. Translated: CASSPWTELNTEAFF.

This chain uses TRBV6-1 with TRBJ1-2; D may be TRBD1 (5 bases). The CDR3 loop spans 14 amino acids. The V gene lost 4 bases and the J gene lost 8 bases, with 17 bases spanning the gap. From germline, CDR1 is MNHNS and CDR2 SASEGT. The CDR3 DNA reads as TGTGCCAGCAGTGTCGCGGCAGGGAGGCTAGGCTACACCTTC. Protein: CASSVAAGRLGYTF.

The chain is built from TRBV2 and TRBJ2-6; possible D gene TRBD2, 5 bases. Germline V CDR1 and CDR2: SNHLY, FYNNEI. V was trimmed by 3 bases and J by 2 bases, leaving 5 bases between them. The CDR3 contains 14 residues. In DNA, the CDR3 is TGTGCCAGCAGTGAGGAGGCTGGGGCCAACGTCCTGACTTTC. Its protein is CASSEEAGANVLTF.

By frequency in the sample, this clone is hyperexpanded. The rearrangement joins TRBV9 to TRBJ1-2, with D hard to call. From germline, CDR1 is SGDLS and CDR2 YYNGEE. This CDR3 has 11 amino acids. Trimming cost V 3 bases and J 8 bases, with 8 bases left between them. The CDR3 loop reads CASSDPTGYTF. CDR3 nucleotides: TGTGCCAGCAGCGACCCGACGGGCTACACCTTC.

This clone showed up just a few times. The chain combines TRBV6-5 with TRBJ1-3, with 9 nucleotides matching TRBD1. Germline CDR1 is MNHEY and CDR2 is SVGAGI. The CDR3 loop spans 13 amino acids. The J segment lost 11 bases and the V segment lost 4 bases, leaving 6 bases of the junction unmatched. The DNA for the CDR3 is TGTGCCAGCAGTTCGAACAGGGGGCTGCCCATATATTTT. Protein: CASSSNRGLPIYF.

This sequence joins TRBV5-5 and TRBJ2-1; no firm D call. Trimming removed 4 bases from V and 4 bases from J, with 9 bases in between. This CDR3 has 13 residues. CDR1 is SGHKS, CDR2 YYEKEE, per germline (reference sequence). CDR3 bases: TGTGCCAGCAGCCCGCTCGGATACAATGAGCAGTTCTTC. Its translation is CASSPLGYNEQFF.

A single count supports this clone. This chain joins TRBV29-1 and TRBJ1-2; D is undetermined. Germline V CDR1 and CDR2: SQVTM, ANQGSEA. Trimming pared 3 bases from V and 6 bases from J, leaving 5 bases between. CDR3 size: 10 residues. CDR3 loop: CSVESNGYTF. In nucleotides, the CDR3 is TGCAGCGTTGAGTCTAATGGCTACACCTTC. Filled out from reference TRBV29-1 and TRBJ1-2, the complete variable domain reads SAVISQKPSRDICQRGTSLTIQCQVDSQVTMMFWYRQQPGQSLTLIATANQGSEATYESGFVIDKFPISRPNLTFSTLTVSNMSPEDSSIYLCSVESNGYTFGSGTRLTVV.

The CDR3 DNA sequence: TGTGCCAGCAGTCAGAGGTCACTAGCGGGGGGTTGGGATAATGAGCAGTTCTTC. As protein: CASSQRSLAGGWDNEQFF. V is TRBV2 and J is TRBJ2-1; 12 nucleotides match TRBD2. CDR3 length: 18 residues. Germline V gives CDR1 SNHLY, CDR2 FYNNEI. V gave up 5 bases and J gave up 7 bases; unmatched junction bases: 15. The complete variable domain, with remaining parts taken from reference TRBV2 and TRBJ2-1, reads EPEVTQTPSHQVTQMGQEVILRCVPISNHLYFYWYRQILGQKVEFLVSFYNNEISEKSEIFDDQFSVERPDGSNFTLKIRSTKLEDSAMYFCASSQRSLAGGWDNEQFFGPGTRLTVL.

The CDR3 DNA reads TGTGCTAGTGGTTCCCCTACTAGCGGGGGGTACCCCGTACAAGAGACCCAGTACTTC. Its translation is CASGSPTSGGYPVQETQYF. The V gene is TRBV12-5, the J gene TRBJ2-5; 12 bases agree with TRBD2. Per the germline V gene, CDR1 is LGHNT and CDR2 is FRNRAP. This CDR3 region has 19 residues. Trimming took 4 bases from V and 2 from J; bases not matched to a gene: 14.

This chain links TRBV4-1 with TRBJ2-1; D might be TRBD1 (6 bases). The CDR3 extends over 17 amino acids. CDR1 is MGHRA and CDR2 is YSYEKL in the germline V gene. The V end was cut by 5 bases, the J end by 5 bases, with 22 bases between. As DNA, the CDR3 is TGCGCCAGCAGCGATCACCGCCGCCGGGACACCGACAATGAGCAGTTCTTC. Its translation: CASSDHRRRDTDNEQFF.

This clone was detected only once. The chain uses TRBV29-1 and TRBJ2-1; 10 nucleotides align to TRBD2. The CDR3 sequence is 16 residues long. The junction had 6 bases not matched to a gene; V was cut back by 0 bases and J by 4 bases. Per the germline V gene, CDR1 is SQVTM and CDR2 is ANQGSEA. The CDR3 region is CSVEDRVAGGYNEQFF. CDR3 bases: TGCAGCGTTGAAGATAGGGTAGCGGGGGGATACAATGAGCAGTTCTTC.

The V call is TRBV5-1, the J call TRBJ2-2; D not certain. V gave up 7 bases and J gave up 6 bases, with 13 bases separating them. The CDR3 runs 13 residues. In germline, CDR1 is SGHRS, CDR2 YFSETQ. The CDR3 reads CASASVGSGELFF. The CDR3 DNA follows: TGCGCCAGCGCATCGGTGGGATCCGGGGAGCTGTTTTTT.

The gene calls are TRBV30 and TRBJ1-1; possible D gene TRBD1, 5 bases. The germline V gene encodes CDR1 GTSNPN and CDR2 SVGIG (reference sequence). The CDR3 runs 12 residues. Trimming took off 7 bases at V and 3 bases at J, with 12 bases between the two ends. As DNA, the CDR3 is TGTGCCTCTGGGGGTTCGGACACTGAAGCTTTCTTT. It yields the protein CASGGSDTEAFF.

The chain links TRBV28 to TRBJ2-7, with a tentative D call TRBD1 (5 bases). Trimming shortened V by 3 bases and J by 7 bases, and 19 bases separated the two germline ends. CDR3 length: 15 residues. Germline V gives CDR1 MDHEN, CDR2 SYDVKM. The CDR3 nucleotides read TGTGCCAGCAGTTTCCCCGCAGGGTCCTCCGATGAGCAGTACTTC. Protein product: CASSFPAGSSDEQYF.

In its sample, this clone was seen once. This CDR3 reads CAWSRPGAPETQYF. The CDR3 DNA reads TGTGCCTGGAGTAGGCCGGGGGCTCCAGAGACCCAGTACTTC. The chain carries TRBV30 and TRBJ2-5, with D perhaps assigned TRBD1 or TRBD2 (6 bases each). The V end was cut by 2 bases, the J end by 4 bases, with 14 bases between. CDR3 length: 14 residues. The germline V gene has CDR1 GTSNPN and CDR2 SVGIG (reference sequence).

By proportion, this clone is large. The chain uses TRBV7-9 and TRBJ2-3; D might be TRBD1 (5 bases). Between the trimmed V and J ends, which lost 5 bases and 0 bases, there was a span of 24 bases. The CDR3 length is 19 residues. From germline, CDR1 is SEHNR and CDR2 FQNEAQ (reference sequence). Here the CDR3 DNA reads TGTGCCAGCAGCGGGGCCTCAAGGCGTCCCGTAGGGAGCACAGATACGCAGTATTTT. Translated: CASSGASRRPVGSTDTQYF.

The chain is built from TRBV6-1 and TRBJ2-3, with 10 positions matching TRBD2. Germline V gene data show CDR1 as MNHNS and CDR2 as SASEGT. The CDR3 runs 15 residues. V was pared by 5 bases and J by 4 bases, with 6 bases of the junction left unmatched. The CDR3: CASSSLAGQADTQYF. CDR3 DNA: TGTGCCAGCAGTTCACTAGCGGGGCAGGCAGATACGCAGTATTTT.

The chain recombines TRBV7-3 with TRBJ2-1, with a weak D call TRBD2 (6 bases). This CDR3 region has 17 residues. Trimming removed 5 bases at V and 5 bases at J, with 22 bases between. Germline loops: CDR1 SGHTA, CDR2 FQGTGA. The CDR3 DNA reads TGTGCCAGCAGCCCCCGCCGCCCCGGGACTCGAGACAATGAGCAGTTCTTC. This codes for CASSPRRPGTRDNEQFF.

CDR3 loop: CAWGLAGAPLHF. In DNA form, the CDR3 reads TGTGCCTGGGGCTTAGCTGGGGCACCCCTCCACTTT. This chain joins TRBV30 and TRBJ1-6; D ambiguous. Trimming stripped 5 bases from V and 11 bases from J, with 13 bases between. The germline CDR1 and CDR2 sequences are GTSNPN and SVGIG (reference sequence). CDR3 length: 12 amino acids.

This clone showed up just once. The chain employs TRBV7-3 and TRBJ1-1; D perhaps matches TRBD1 (5 bases). In germline, CDR1 is SGHTA, CDR2 FQGTGA. The CDR3 covers 13 residues. V was shortened by 5 bases and J by 0 bases, with 7 bases between the two germline ends. The CDR3 region is CASSQQVNTEAFF. The CDR3 region has the DNA TGTGCCAGCAGCCAACAGGTGAACACTGAAGCTTTCTTT.

The chain's CDR3 is CASSLSDGNTGELFF. CDR3 in DNA: TGCGCCAGCAGCTTGTCTGACGGGAACACCGGGGAGCTGTTTTTT. The V call is TRBV5-1, the J call TRBJ2-2; D uncertain. Per the germline V gene, CDR1 is SGHRS and CDR2 is YFSETQ. This CDR3 contains 15 residues. Trimming stripped 1 base from V and 1 base from J, with 8 bases between. Combining the CDR3 with reference TRBV5-1 and TRBJ2-2 gives the whole variable domain KAGVTQTPRYLIKTRGQQVTLSCSPISGHRSVSWYQQTPGQGLQFLFEYFSETQRNKGNFPGRFSGRQFSNSRSEMNVSTLELGDSALYLCASSLSDGNTGELFFGEGSRLTVL.

The J gene is TRBJ2-2, the V gene TRBV27; D is undetermined. This CDR3 has 10 residues. Germline assignment: CDR1 MNHEY and CDR2 SMNVEV (reference sequence). The ends were cut back, 11 bases at V and 6 bases at J, with 7 bases in the middle. CDR3 coding DNA: TGTGCCGGCGGCCCCGGGGAGCTGTTTTTT. Amino acids: CAGGPGELFF.